This T cell receptor beta chain stems from a study of metastatic and nonmetastatic thyroid tumors. Treatment of any kind had been given to no patient before thyroid surgery. Per the study methods: Differences in CDR3 between clinicopathological groups were drawn on to build a classifier intended to discriminate distant-metastatic papillary thyroid cancer patients. TCRdb re-called the PCR reads via MiXCR. TCRdb, rather than the study authors, made the V and J calls. The sample holds about 4,900 clones, 25% to 30% seen once. Specimen: adjacent normal tissue. The sequence derives from a female donor with papillary thyroid cancer or a benign thyroid nodule (not recorded which). Some clones in this sample may be carry-over from other donors' samples.

The DNA for the CDR3 is TGTGCCAGCAGTAGGGGACAGATCGAACCCCTCCACTTT. As protein: CASSRGQIEPLHF. V is TRBV6-1 and J is TRBJ1-6, with 7 bases fitting TRBD1. CDR3 length equals 13 residues. The germline gives CDR1 MNHNS, CDR2 SASEGT. V was clipped by 5 bases and J by 12 bases; unmatched bases: 7.